The 11 T cell receptor beta chains below were found in one sample sequenced in a study of blood T cell repertoires in COVID-19. Sequencing was performed with immunoSEQ multiplex PCR; in TCRdb, only in-frame clones are kept and a portion is missing. The sample shows 200,000 to 250,000 clones, under 90% of them seen only once. Sequenced material: peripheral blood. These receptors were obtained from a man aged 55 to 70 who had recovered from COVID-19.

This clone was recorded a few times. This chain uses TRBV28 with TRBJ2-1, with no clear D. This CDR3 has 13 residues. V was clipped by 9 bases and J by 0 bases, with 9 bases between them. Germline assignment: CDR1 MDHEN and CDR2 SYDVKM. For the CDR3, the DNA is TGTGCCAGTACTGCGAGCTCCTACAATGAGCAGTTCTTC. It specifies CASTASSYNEQFF. Based on the CDR3 plus reference TRBV28 and TRBJ2-1, the full variable domain is DVKVTQSSRYLVKRTGEKVFLECVQDMDHENMFWYRQDPGLGLRLIYFSYDVKMKEKGDIPEGYSVSREKKERFSLILESASTNQTSMYLCASTASSYNEQFFGPGTRLTVL.

CDR3 loop: CASSSTGRGTGELFF. The CDR3 DNA reads as TGTGCCAGCAGCTCGACAGGGCGTGGTACCGGGGAGCTGTTTTTT. The chain couples TRBV7-3 to TRBJ2-2; 7 nucleotides agree with TRBD1. Germline CDR1 is SGHTA and CDR2 is FQGTGA. CDR3 size: 15 residues. The junction had 7 bases not matched to a gene; V was cut back by 4 bases and J by 5 bases.

This chain joins TRBV7-2 and TRBJ2-2; D is possibly TRBD1 (5 bases). This CDR3 contains 16 residues. Germline CDR1 reads SGHTA; CDR2 reads FQGNSA. The ends were cut back, 1 base at V and 3 bases at J, with 12 bases in the middle. Written as DNA, the CDR3 is TGTGCCAGCAGCTTAGGAGCAGGGATCTACACCGGGGAGCTGTTTTTT. It specifies CASSLGAGIYTGELFF.

The table lists this clone with a count of one. The chain joins TRBV12-3 or TRBV12-4 to TRBJ2-7; 7 positions agree with TRBD2. The CDR3 totals 13 residues. The V and J ends lost 6 bases and 5 bases, in that order; junction bases with no gene match: 7. CDR3 coding DNA: TGTGCCAGCAGGGAGGGAGGGCCCAACGAGCAGTACTTC. Translated, it gives CASREGGPNEQYF.

This clone has just a few counts. The chain uses TRBV6-5 and TRBJ2-7; TRBD1 aligns across 7 bases. The CDR3 sequence is 14 residues long. Unmatched junction bases numbered 9, after V lost 8 bases and J lost 2 bases. In germline, CDR1 is MNHEY, CDR2 SVGAGI. The CDR3 spells CASGKDRRTYEQYF. DNA of the CDR3: TGTGCCAGCGGAAAGGACAGGCGGACCTACGAGCAGTACTTC.

The V gene is TRBV18, the J gene TRBJ2-7; tentative D call: TRBD1 (5 bases). This CDR3 spans 14 amino acids. The V end lost 8 bases, the J end lost 0 bases, and 14 bases lay between the germline ends. Per the germline V gene, CDR1 is KGHSH and CDR2 is LQKENI. Written as DNA, the CDR3 is TGTGCCAGCACGGTTATAACAGGCTCCTACGAGCAGTACTTC. Translating it yields CASTVITGSYEQYF. The variable domain in full, completed from reference TRBV18 and TRBJ2-7, reads NAGVMQNPRHLVRRRGQEARLRCSPMKGHSHVYWYRQLPEEGLKFMVYLQKENIIDESGMPKERFSAEFPKEGPSILRIQQVVRGDSAAYFCASTVITGSYEQYFGPGTRLTVT.

The CDR3 DNA is TGTGCCAGCAGTTTCATGACAGGGGGCGGAGGCACTGAAGCTTTCTTT. Its translation is CASSFMTGGGGTEAFF. This chain joins TRBV27 and TRBJ1-1; 10 positions agree with TRBD1. CDR3 length equals 16 residues. Germline-derived CDR1 and CDR2 are MNHEY and SMNVEV (reference sequence). J gave up 4 bases and V 3 bases, and 8 bases lay outside the gene matches.

The CDR3 coding sequence is TGCGCCAGCAGCCCGCGACTAGTTGGCGAGCAGTACTTC. Protein product: CASSPRLVGEQYF. The chain recombines TRBV4-3 with TRBJ2-7; tentative D call: TRBD2 (6 bases). CDR3 length: 13 residues. Germline V CDR1 and CDR2: LGHNA, YSLEER. V dropped 4 bases and J dropped 6 bases, with 13 bases sitting between them.

The chain couples TRBV29-1 to TRBJ1-3; D might be TRBD1 (6 bases). This CDR3 contains 14 residues. Germline CDR1 and CDR2: SQVTM and ANQGSEA. Trimming took 3 bases from V and 0 from J, leaving 9 bases between them. The CDR3 sequence is CSVDGTSSGNTIYF. The CDR3 bases are TGCAGCGTTGATGGGACATCCTCTGGAAACACCATATATTTT.

This rearrangement joins TRBV5-5 to TRBJ1-2, with 8 bases identical to TRBD1. The germline V gene encodes CDR1 SGHKS and CDR2 YYEKEE (reference sequence). This CDR3 contains 14 residues. Unmatched junction bases numbered 3, after V lost 2 bases and J lost 3 bases. Here the CDR3 DNA reads TGTGCCAGCAGCTTCCAGACAGGGGACTATGGCTACACCTTC. Translation: CASSFQTGDYGYTF.

This sequence joins TRBV7-2 and TRBJ1-2; TRBD1 matches 9 bases. Trimming at V came to 5 bases and at J to 2 bases, leaving 12 bases not matched to a gene. Looked up from germline, CDR1 is SGHTA and CDR2 is FQGNSA. CDR3 length: 17 residues. This CDR3 reads CASSPTGGALGNYGYTF. CDR3 bases: TGTGCCAGCAGCCCCACAGGGGGCGCGTTAGGGAACTATGGCTACACCTTC.